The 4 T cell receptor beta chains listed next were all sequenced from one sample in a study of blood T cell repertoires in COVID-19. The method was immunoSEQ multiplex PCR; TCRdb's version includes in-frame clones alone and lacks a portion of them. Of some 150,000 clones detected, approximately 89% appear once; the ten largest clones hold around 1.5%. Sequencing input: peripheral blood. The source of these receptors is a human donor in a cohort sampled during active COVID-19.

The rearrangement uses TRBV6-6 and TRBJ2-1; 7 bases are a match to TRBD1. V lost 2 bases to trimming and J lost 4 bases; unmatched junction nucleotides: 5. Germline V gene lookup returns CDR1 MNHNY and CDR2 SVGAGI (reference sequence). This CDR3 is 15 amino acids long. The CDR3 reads CASSYLSGQYNEQFF. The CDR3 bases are TGTGCCAGCAGTTACCTGTCGGGACAGTACAATGAGCAGTTCTTC.

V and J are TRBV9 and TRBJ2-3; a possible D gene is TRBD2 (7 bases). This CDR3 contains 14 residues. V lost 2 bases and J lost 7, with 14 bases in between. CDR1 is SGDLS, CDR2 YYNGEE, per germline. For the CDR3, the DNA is TGTGCCAGCAGCGTTGGCGGGGGCGGGTATACGCAGTATTTT. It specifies CASSVGGGGYTQYF.

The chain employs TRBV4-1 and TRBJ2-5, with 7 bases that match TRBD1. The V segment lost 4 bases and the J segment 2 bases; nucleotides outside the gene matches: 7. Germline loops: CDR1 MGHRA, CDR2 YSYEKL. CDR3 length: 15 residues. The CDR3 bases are TGCGCCAGCAGCCCGCTACCACAGGGGCAAGAGACCCAGTACTTC. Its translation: CASSPLPQGQETQYF.

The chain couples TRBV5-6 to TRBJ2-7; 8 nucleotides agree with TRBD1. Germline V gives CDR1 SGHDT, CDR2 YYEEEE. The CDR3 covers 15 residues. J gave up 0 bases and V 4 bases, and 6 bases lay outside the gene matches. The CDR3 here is CASSPGTGDSYEQYF. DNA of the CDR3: TGTGCCAGCAGCCCCGGGACAGGCGACTCCTACGAGCAGTACTTC.